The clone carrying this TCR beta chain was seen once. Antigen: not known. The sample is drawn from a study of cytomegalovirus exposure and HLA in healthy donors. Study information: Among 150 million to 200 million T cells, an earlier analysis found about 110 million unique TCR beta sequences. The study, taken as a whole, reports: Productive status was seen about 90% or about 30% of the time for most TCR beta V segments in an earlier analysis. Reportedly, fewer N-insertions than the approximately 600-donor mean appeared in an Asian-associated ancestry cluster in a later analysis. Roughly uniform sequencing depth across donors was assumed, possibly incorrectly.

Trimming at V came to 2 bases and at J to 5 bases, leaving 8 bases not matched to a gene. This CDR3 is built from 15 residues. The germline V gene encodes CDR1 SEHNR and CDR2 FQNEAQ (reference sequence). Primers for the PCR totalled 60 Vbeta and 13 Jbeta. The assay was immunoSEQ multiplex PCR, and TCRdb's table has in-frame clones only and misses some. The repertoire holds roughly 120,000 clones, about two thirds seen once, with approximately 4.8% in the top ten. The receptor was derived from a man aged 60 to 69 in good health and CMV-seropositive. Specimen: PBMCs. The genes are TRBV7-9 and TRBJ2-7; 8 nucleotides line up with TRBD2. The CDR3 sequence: CASSLKAGVVNEQYF. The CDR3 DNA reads TGTGCCAGCAGCTTAAAAGCGGGGGTTGTGAACGAGCAGTACTTC.